This T cell receptor (beta chain) was recorded in a study of blood T cells in healthy people across ages. The second PCR ran about 6 to 11 cycles with a sample-barcoded 5' primer and J-beta primers. A single record per CDR3 protein comes from TCRdb applying MiXCR to the 5' RACE reads. The table includes about 1.4 million distinct CDR3 sequences, around 59% detected once. The sequencing sample was made of blood. The sequence was obtained from a man aged 18-30 years in good health.

In DNA, the CDR3 is TGCGCCAGCAGCCAAGTCGCACGGTATGAAGCTTTCTTT. This encodes CASSQVARYEAFF. V is TRBV4-1 and J is TRBJ1-1; unclear D gene. Trimming stripped 1 base from V and 7 bases from J, with 10 bases between. Germline values: CDR1 MGHRA, CDR2 YSYEKL. This CDR3 has 13 amino acids.